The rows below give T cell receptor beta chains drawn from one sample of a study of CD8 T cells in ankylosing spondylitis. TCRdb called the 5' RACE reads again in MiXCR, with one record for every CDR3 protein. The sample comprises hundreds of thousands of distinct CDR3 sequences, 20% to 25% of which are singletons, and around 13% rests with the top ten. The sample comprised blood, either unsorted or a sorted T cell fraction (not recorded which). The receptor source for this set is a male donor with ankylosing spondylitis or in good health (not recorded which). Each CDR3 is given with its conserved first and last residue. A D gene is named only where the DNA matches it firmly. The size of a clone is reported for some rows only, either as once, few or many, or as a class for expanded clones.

CASSGRETYEQYF - TRBJ2-7 - TRBV7-6
CASSPGPLAGELFF - TRBJ2-2 - TRBV7-2
CASSPPPTGKVADTQYF few TRBJ2-3 - TRBV12-3/TRBV12-4
CASSPSGTSGGAMSNEQFF few TRBJ2-1 TRBD2 TRBV7-3
CSLTPGPSSSYNEQFF - TRBJ2-1 - TRBV20-1
CASSPITGPNYGYTF few TRBJ1-2 - TRBV4-1
CATSREGTSGGSDTDTQYF few TRBJ2-3 TRBD2 TRBV15
CSVEYRGPLSYEQYF - TRBJ2-7 TRBD1 TRBV29-1
CASTLGASSYNEQFF - TRBJ2-1 - TRBV12-3/TRBV12-4
CASSLGEGRRYEQYF few TRBJ2-7 - TRBV28